The 26 T cell receptor beta chains below were found in one sample sequenced in a study of CD8 T cells in ankylosing spondylitis. TCRdb used MiXCR to reprocess the 5' RACE reads, holding one entry per CDR3 protein. The sample yields 200,000 to 300,000 distinct CDR3 sequences, about 10% seen once. Specimen: blood, either unsorted or a sorted T cell fraction (not recorded which). The receptor set was obtained from a male donor with ankylosing spondylitis or in good health (not recorded which).

The sample holds many counts of this clonotype. The genes are TRBV5-6 and TRBJ1-5, with D possibly TRBD1 on 5 matching bases. Per germline, CDR1 SGHDT and CDR2 YYEEEE. The CDR3 has 14 amino acids. V was pared by 3 bases and J by 4 bases, with 11 bases between. The CDR3 protein is CASSSLEGNQPQHF. The DNA of the CDR3 is TGTGCCAGCAGCTCCCTGGAGGGGAATCAGCCCCAGCATTTT.

This clonotype has a count of ten or more. The chain employs TRBV12-3 or TRBV12-4 and TRBJ2-3; D uncertain. The V end lost 3 bases, the J end lost 3 bases, and 7 bases lay between the germline ends. CDR3 length equals 13 residues. The CDR3 coding sequence is TGTGCCAGCAGTTTTACAGCTACAGATACGCAGTATTTT. The encoded protein is CASSFTATDTQYF.

This clonotype was picked up a small number of times. The V and J genes are TRBV12-3 or TRBV12-4 and TRBJ1-2; D is unclear. Trimming shortened V by 4 bases and J by 1 base, and 7 bases separated the two germline ends. The CDR3 runs 13 residues. The chain's CDR3 is CASSYTLNYGYTF. The CDR3 DNA sequence: TGTGCCAGCAGTTATACGCTTAACTATGGCTACACCTTC.

This clonotype was seen at least ten times. This chain joins TRBV15 and TRBJ2-2, with 8 positions matching TRBD2. Per the germline V gene, CDR1 is LNHNV and CDR2 is YYDKDF (reference sequence). This CDR3 is 15 amino acids long. With V trimmed by 5 bases and J by 7 bases, 9 bases remained unmatched. CDR3 coding DNA: TGTGCCACCAGCCCTCTTATCGGGGGGGTCGGGGAGCTGTTTTTT. Amino acids: CATSPLIGGVGELFF.

This clonotype was found many times. This chain joins TRBV11-3 and TRBJ1-2; the match to TRBD1 covers 7 bases. J was trimmed by 0 bases and V by 5 bases; bases with no gene match: 12. Germline V gene lookup returns CDR1 SGHNT and CDR2 YENEEA. CDR3 length: 17 residues. The CDR3, as DNA: TGTGCCAGCAGCCCCGACAGGGCTCACATCTCTAACTATGGCTACACCTTC. Translation: CASSPDRAHISNYGYTF.

This clonotype was counted ten times or more. The chain has TRBV20-1 and TRBJ2-2; tentative D call: TRBD1 (5 bases). Germline V gene sequence: CDR1 DFQATT, CDR2 SNEGSKA (reference sequence). The germline V and J ends were trimmed by 6 bases and 1 base, with 12 bases remaining between them. The CDR3 spans 14 residues. In DNA, the CDR3 is TGCAGTGCCTCACCCGACAGGAACACCGGGGAGCTGTTTTTT. Translation: CSASPDRNTGELFF.

This chain joins TRBV12-3 or TRBV12-4 and TRBJ2-3; 9 bases are shared with TRBD2. This CDR3 is 15 amino acids long. J was trimmed by 5 bases and V by 3 bases; bases with no gene match: 6. CDR3: CASSFLAGGGDTQYF. The CDR3 coding sequence is TGTGCCAGCAGTTTTCTTGCGGGGGGGGGAGATACGCAGTATTTT.

This clonotype was recorded at least ten times. This sequence joins TRBV20-1 and TRBJ2-3; 10 bases fit TRBD2. Germline assignment: CDR1 DFQATT and CDR2 SNEGSKA (reference sequence). V dropped 3 bases and J dropped 2; count of bases not matched to a gene: 14. This CDR3 has 18 amino acids. This chain's CDR3 is CSARLTSGLTHPTDTQYF. CDR3 bases: TGCAGTGCTAGGCTGACTAGCGGGTTGACCCACCCCACAGATACGCAGTATTTT.

This clonotype was picked up many times. The rearrangement links TRBV20-1 to TRBJ2-4; D not certain. The V gene lost 2 bases and the J gene lost 0 bases, with 14 bases spanning the gap. Germline CDR1 DFQATT, CDR2 SNEGSKA (reference sequence). CDR3 length: 16 amino acids. The CDR3 sequence: CSARKDGLLAKNIQYF. In DNA form, the CDR3 reads TGCAGTGCTAGAAAGGACGGGCTTCTAGCCAAAAACATTCAGTACTTC.

The rearrangement uses TRBV29-1 and TRBJ2-2, with D possibly being TRBD1 (5 bases). Per the germline V gene, CDR1 is SQVTM and CDR2 is ANQGSEA. Trimming removed 4 bases from V and 0 bases from J, with 6 bases in between. The CDR3 totals 13 residues. Here the CDR3 DNA reads TGCAGCGTTGTAGGGGCGAACACCGGGGAGCTGTTTTTT. This gives the protein CSVVGANTGELFF.

This clonotype was counted a few times. This chain connects TRBV4-2 to TRBJ2-3, with 7 bases fitting TRBD2. Germline values: CDR1 LGHNA, CDR2 YNFKEQ. The trim removed 1 base at V and 5 bases at J, leaving 9 bases unmatched. This CDR3 is built from 16 residues. The CDR3 DNA is TGTGCCAGCAGCCAAGGCCAAAGACTAGCAGTAGATACGCAGTATTTT. Translation: CASSQGQRLAVDTQYF.

This clonotype was seen many times. In DNA, the CDR3 is TGCAGCGCCTGTTCCACCGGGACAGGGAGCGAGCAGTACTTC. Amino acid sequence: CSACSTGTGSEQYF. The chain carries TRBV29-1 and TRBJ2-7; 9 bases agree with TRBD1. CDR1 SQVTM and CDR2 ANQGSEA come from the germline V gene. The CDR3 has 14 amino acids. With 7 bases clipped from V and 6 bases from J, the junction kept 13 bases outside the gene matches.

This clonotype was observed at least ten times. This chain uses TRBV27 with TRBJ2-1; 9 bases line up with TRBD1. This CDR3 spans 14 amino acids. Looked up from germline, CDR1 is MNHEY and CDR2 is SMNVEV (reference sequence). The J segment lost 9 bases and the V segment lost 5 bases, leaving 8 bases of the junction unmatched. This CDR3 is CASSHRDRAVEQFF. DNA of the CDR3: TGTGCCAGCAGTCACCGGGACAGGGCGGTTGAGCAGTTCTTC.

This clonotype has a handful of counts. The CDR3 loop is CASSPGGARTGELFF. CDR3 bases: TGTGCCAGCAGCCCAGGGGGGGCGCGTACCGGGGAGCTGTTTTTT. The rearrangement uses TRBV12-3 or TRBV12-4 and TRBJ2-2, with D perhaps TRBD1 or TRBD2 (7 bases each). This CDR3 contains 15 residues. With 6 bases removed from V and 5 bases from J, the gap between germline ends came to 16 bases.

Ten or more counts support this clonotype. The rearrangement links TRBV29-1 to TRBJ2-2; 8 nucleotides agree with TRBD1. Germline CDR1 and CDR2: SQVTM and ANQGSEA. This CDR3 is 13 amino acids long. The ends lost 3 bases at V and 6 bases at J; junction bases unmatched: 3. CDR3 nucleotides: TGCAGCGTTGATCAGGGGGCGGCCGGGGAGCTGTTTTTT. Its translation: CSVDQGAAGELFF.

The chain employs TRBV27 and TRBJ2-1, with D maybe TRBD2 (6 bases). The CDR3 runs to 16 residues. Trimming left V 5 bases short and J 0 bases short, with 14 bases between. In germline, CDR1 is MNHEY, CDR2 SMNVEV (reference sequence). CDR3 sequence reads: CASSRPGLASYNEQFF. The CDR3 region has the DNA TGTGCCAGCAGTCGTCCGGGACTCGCCTCCTACAATGAGCAGTTCTTC.

In its sample, this clonotype was seen many times. CDR3 protein: CASSLGQLNQPQHF. The CDR3, as DNA: TGTGCCAGCAGCTTGGGACAGCTCAATCAGCCCCAGCATTTT. The chain links TRBV5-6 to TRBJ1-5; perhaps TRBD1 as D (5 bases). V shed 0 bases and J shed 3 bases, with 7 bases lying between them. Germline V gene sequence: CDR1 SGHDT, CDR2 YYEEEE. This CDR3 is built from 14 residues.

Many counts were recorded for this clonotype. V gene TRBV3-1 combines with J gene TRBJ2-1; D unresolved. With 2 bases removed from V and 0 bases from J, the gap between germline ends came to 17 bases. Germline lookup yields CDR1 LGHDT and CDR2 YNNKEL (reference sequence). The CDR3 totals 18 residues. This chain's CDR3 is CASSQFPLDTSSYNEQFF. CDR3 bases: TGTGCCAGCAGCCAATTCCCCTTAGACACCAGCTCCTACAATGAGCAGTTCTTC.

The sample holds many counts of this clonotype. The gene calls are TRBV3-1 and TRBJ2-3; D not resolved. Germline V gives CDR1 LGHDT, CDR2 YNNKEL (reference sequence). The CDR3 runs to 13 residues. Trimming left V 2 bases short and J 13 bases short, with 16 bases between. CDR3 coding DNA: TGTGCCAGCAGCCAATCAGATCCAGCGCAAAAGTATTTT. Protein sequence: CASSQSDPAQKYF.

This clonotype has at least ten counts. The rearrangement uses TRBV7-2 and TRBJ1-2; tentative D call: TRBD1 (6 bases). Trimming shortened V by 3 bases and J by 4 bases, and 12 bases separated the two germline ends. CDR3 length: 14 amino acids. Germline values: CDR1 SGHTA, CDR2 FQGNSA. The CDR3 nucleotides are TGTGCCAGCAGCTTGGACAGAACCTCCTATGGCTACACCTTC. Translated: CASSLDRTSYGYTF.

The chain employs TRBV28 and TRBJ2-5, with D perhaps matching TRBD1 (5 bases). The CDR3 extends over 13 amino acids. V dropped 5 bases and J dropped 4 bases, with 11 bases sitting between them. Germline V lookup: CDR1 MDHEN, CDR2 SYDVKM. The CDR3 bases are TGTGCCAGCAGTCGGACATACCCAGAGACCCAGTACTTC. Encoded protein: CASSRTYPETQYF.

This clonotype was seen a few times. The chain couples TRBV12-5 to TRBJ2-2; possibly TRBD1 for D (5 bases). V was pared by 0 bases and J by 3 bases, with 8 bases between. Germline CDR1 and CDR2: LGHNT and FRNRAP. The length of the CDR3 is 15 residues. CDR3 amino acids: CASGLVQGDTGELFF. CDR3 nucleotide sequence: TGTGCTAGTGGTTTGGTACAAGGGGACACCGGGGAGCTGTTTTTT.

This clonotype was observed a few times. The chain joins TRBV11-2 to TRBJ2-7; D gene ambiguous. CDR1 and CDR2 (germline): SGHAT, FQNNGV. Deletions cut 5 bases from V and 2 bases from J, with 10 bases between. CDR3 size: 13 residues. The CDR3 spells CASSLADTYEQYF. In DNA, the CDR3 is TGTGCCAGCAGCCTCGCCGACACCTACGAGCAGTACTTC.

This clonotype was seen ten or more times. V is TRBV6-1 and J is TRBJ1-1; D not resolved. The germline CDR1 and CDR2 sequences are MNHNS and SASEGT. The CDR3 is 14 amino acids. V was shortened by 2 bases and J by 1 base, with 8 bases between the two germline ends. The CDR3 DNA is TGTGCCAGCAGTGAATTTGTCCAGAACACTGAAGCTTTCTTT. This gives the protein CASSEFVQNTEAFF.

This clonotype was seen many times. The CDR3 coding sequence is TGTGCCAGCAGTTACCGGGGACGCCCGAGCGAAGGCTACACCTTC. As protein: CASSYRGRPSEGYTF. V gene TRBV6-5 combines with J gene TRBJ1-2, with D possibly TRBD1 on 5 matching bases. Trimming stripped 2 bases from V and 8 bases from J, with 18 bases between. The germline V gene encodes CDR1 MNHEY and CDR2 SVGAGI. This CDR3 contains 15 residues.

Of note for this clonotype: A single base separates this from a much larger clone, so it may be a read error. The chain employs TRBV11-2 and TRBJ2-2; no clear D. The CDR3 loop spans 16 amino acids. Trimming left V 1 base short and J 5 bases short, with 14 bases between. Germline V gives CDR1 SGHAT, CDR2 FQNNGV. The CDR3 here is CASSLVPEIRTGELFF. The CDR3 DNA follows: TGTGCCAGCAGCTTAGTTCCGGAAATTCGGACCGGGGAGCTGTTTTTT.